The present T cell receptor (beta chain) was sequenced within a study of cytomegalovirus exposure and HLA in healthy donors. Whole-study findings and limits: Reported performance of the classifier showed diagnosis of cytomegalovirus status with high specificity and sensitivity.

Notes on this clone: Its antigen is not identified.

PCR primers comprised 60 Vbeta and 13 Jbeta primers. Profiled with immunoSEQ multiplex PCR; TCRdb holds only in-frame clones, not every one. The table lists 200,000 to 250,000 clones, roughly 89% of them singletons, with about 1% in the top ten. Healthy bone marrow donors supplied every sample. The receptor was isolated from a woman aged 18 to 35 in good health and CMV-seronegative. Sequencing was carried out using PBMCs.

CDR3 in amino acids: CASSPDLTSGNEQFF. In DNA form, the CDR3 reads TGCGCCAGCAGCCCGGACTTGACTAGCGGCAATGAGCAGTTCTTC. This chain joins TRBV4-3 and TRBJ2-1; 9 bases match TRBD2. Germline lookup yields CDR1 LGHNA and CDR2 YSLEER. CDR3 length: 15 residues. The trim removed 4 bases at V and 6 bases at J, leaving 7 bases unmatched.